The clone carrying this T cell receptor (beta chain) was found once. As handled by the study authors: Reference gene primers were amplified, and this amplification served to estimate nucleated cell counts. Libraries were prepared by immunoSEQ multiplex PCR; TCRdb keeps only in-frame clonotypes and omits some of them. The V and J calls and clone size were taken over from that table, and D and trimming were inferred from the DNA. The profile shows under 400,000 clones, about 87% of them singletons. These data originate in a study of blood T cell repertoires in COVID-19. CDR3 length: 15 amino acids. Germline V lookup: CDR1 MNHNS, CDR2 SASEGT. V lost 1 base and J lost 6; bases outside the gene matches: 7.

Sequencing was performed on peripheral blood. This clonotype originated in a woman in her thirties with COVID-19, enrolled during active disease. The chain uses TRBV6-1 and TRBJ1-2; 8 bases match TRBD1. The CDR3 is CASSEVGRGQNGYTF. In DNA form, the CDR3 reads TGTGCCAGCAGTGAAGTAGGCAGGGGGCAGAATGGCTACACCTTC.